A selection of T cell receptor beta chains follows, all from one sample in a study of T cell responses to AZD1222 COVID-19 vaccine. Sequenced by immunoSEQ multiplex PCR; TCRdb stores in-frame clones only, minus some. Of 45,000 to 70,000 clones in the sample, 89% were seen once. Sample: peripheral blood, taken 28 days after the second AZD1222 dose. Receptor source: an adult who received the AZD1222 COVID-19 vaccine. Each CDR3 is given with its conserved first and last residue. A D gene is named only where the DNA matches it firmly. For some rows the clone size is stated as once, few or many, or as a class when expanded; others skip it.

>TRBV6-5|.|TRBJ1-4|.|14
TGTGCCAGCAGTTGGGCGCTAACTAATGAAAAACTGTTTTTT
CASSWALTNEKLFF
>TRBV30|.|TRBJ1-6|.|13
TGTGCCTGGAGTACGGTTCTCAATTCACCCCTCCACTTT
CAWSTVLNSPLHF
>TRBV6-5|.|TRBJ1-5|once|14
TGTGCCAGCCAGGACGGCCCGGAAAATCAGCCCCAGCATTTT
CASQDGPENQPQHF
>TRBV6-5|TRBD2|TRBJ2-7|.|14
TGTGCCAGCAGCTCACTAGCGGCTTCCTACGAGCAGTACTTC
CASSSLAASYEQYF
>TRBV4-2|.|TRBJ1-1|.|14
TGTGCCAGCAGCCAAGAAGCCTTTAACACTGAAGCTTTCTTT
CASSQEAFNTEAFF
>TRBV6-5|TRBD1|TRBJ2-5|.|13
TGTGCCAGCAGAACAGGGGGCGGCGAGACCCAGTACTTC
CASRTGGGETQYF
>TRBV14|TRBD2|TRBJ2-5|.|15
TGTGCCAGCAGCCTACTAGCGGGAGTTGGGGAGACCCAGTACTTC
CASSLLAGVGETQYF
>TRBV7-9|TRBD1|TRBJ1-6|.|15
TGTGCCAGCAGCCCAGGACAGGGGTTAGCTTCACCCCTCCACTTT
CASSPGQGLASPLHF
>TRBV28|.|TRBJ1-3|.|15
TGTGCCAGCAGAACGGGGTCCAACCAAGGAAACACCATATATTTT
CASRTGSNQGNTIYF
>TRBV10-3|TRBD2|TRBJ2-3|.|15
TGTGCCATCAGCTGGACTAGCGGAACCACAGATACGCAGTATTTT
CAISWTSGTTDTQYF
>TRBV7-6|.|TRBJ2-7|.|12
TGTGCCAGCAGCTCAGGATTTGGCGAGCAGTACTTC
CASSSGFGEQYF
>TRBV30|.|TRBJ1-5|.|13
TGTGCCTGGAGTGTGGCAGTTCATCAGCCCCAGCATTTT
CAWSVAVHQPQHF
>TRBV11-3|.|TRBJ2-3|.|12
TGTGCCAGTACGGACGGGGCAGATACGCAGTATTTT
CASTDGADTQYF
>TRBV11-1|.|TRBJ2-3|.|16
TGTGCCAGCAGCCGCCATCCGAGGGATAGCACAGATACGCAGTATTTT
CASSRHPRDSTDTQYF
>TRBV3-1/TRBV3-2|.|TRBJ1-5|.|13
TGTGCCAGCAGCCAATTCCGAAATCAGCCCCAGCATTTT
CASSQFRNQPQHF
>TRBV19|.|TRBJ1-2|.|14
TGTGCCAGTAGAGCCTCAGGGGTTCGATATGGCTACACCTTC
CASRASGVRYGYTF
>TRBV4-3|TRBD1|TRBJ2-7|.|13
TGCGCCAGCAGCCGGGACAGGAAGTACGAGCAGTACTTC
CASSRDRKYEQYF
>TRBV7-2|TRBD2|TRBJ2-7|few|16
TGTGCCAGCAGCTTAGTCAGCGGGAGGGCCTCGGGGGAGCAGTACTTC
CASSLVSGRASGEQYF
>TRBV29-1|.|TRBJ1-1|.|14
TGCAGCGCCGTCAGGACAGACATGAACACTGAAGCTTTCTTT
CSAVRTDMNTEAFF
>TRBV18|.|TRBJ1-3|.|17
TGTGCCAGCTCACCTAACACAGGGACCCACTCTGGAAACACCATATATTTT
CASSPNTGTHSGNTIYF
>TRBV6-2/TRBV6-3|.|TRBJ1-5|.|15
TGTGCCAGCAGTTACACTCAGAGGGCCAATCAGCCCCAGCATTTT
CASSYTQRANQPQHF
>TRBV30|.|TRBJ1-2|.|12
TGTGCCTGGAGCAGGGAATTCTATGGCTACACCTTC
CAWSREFYGYTF
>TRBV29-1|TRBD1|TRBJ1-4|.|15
TGCAGCGTTTCCCCGGGACAGGGTCCTAATGAAAAACTGTTTTTT
CSVSPGQGPNEKLFF
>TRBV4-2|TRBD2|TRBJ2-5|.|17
TGTGCCAGCAGCCAAGATTCCGGAACTAGCGGGAAAGAGACCCAGTACTTC
CASSQDSGTSGKETQYF
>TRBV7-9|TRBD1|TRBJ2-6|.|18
TGTGCCAGCCGCCCCCCGGGACAGGATTACTCTGGGGCCAACGTCCTGACTTTC
CASRPPGQDYSGANVLTF
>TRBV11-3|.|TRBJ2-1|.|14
TGTGCCAGCAGCTTGGGGCGTAGCTCGGGTGAGCAGTTCTTC
CASSLGRSSGEQFF
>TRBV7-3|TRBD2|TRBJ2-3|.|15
TGTGCCAGCAGCGGAACGAGCGGGAGCTCAGATACGCAGTATTTT
CASSGTSGSSDTQYF
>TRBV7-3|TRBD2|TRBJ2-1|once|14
TGTGCCAGCAGCTTAAGCGGGAGGTACAATGAGCAGTTCTTC
CASSLSGRYNEQFF
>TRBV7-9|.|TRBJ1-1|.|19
TGTGCCAGCAGCTCCCAAGGGGTTGGGGGCGGTTTTGGAAACACTGAAGCTTTCTTT
CASSSQGVGGGFGNTEAFF
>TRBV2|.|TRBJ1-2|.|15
TGTGCCAGCAACCGGGACGGCGGACCTAACTATGGCTACACCTTC
CASNRDGGPNYGYTF
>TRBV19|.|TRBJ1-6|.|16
TGTGCCAGTAGTATAGTATGGGGACAAAAAGGATCACCCCTCCACTTT
CASSIVWGQKGSPLHF